The 25 T cell receptor beta chains reported below all come from one sample, sequenced in a study of blood T cell repertoires in COVID-19. The data were produced by immunoSEQ multiplex PCR, yet TCRdb's version contains in-frame clones alone and is incomplete. The sample consists of over 200,000 clones, about four fifths of them appearing once. Sample: peripheral blood. The receptors here all came from a woman in her fifties or sixties with active or convalescent COVID-19.

This clone was counted at least ten times. The genes are TRBV3-1 (or the pseudogene TRBV3-2) and TRBJ2-7, with D possibly matching TRBD1 (6 bases). Trimming took off 5 bases at V and 9 bases at J, with 11 bases between the two ends. There are 11 residues in the CDR3. Germline loops: CDR1 LGHDT, CDR2 YNNKEL (reference sequence). The CDR3 here is CASSFTGRQYF. In nucleotides, the CDR3 is TGTGCCAGCAGCTTCACAGGGCGGCAGTACTTC.

The chain recombines TRBV5-1 with TRBJ2-2; no reliable D call. V lost 4 bases, J lost 5 bases, and 12 bases lay in between. The CDR3 has 14 amino acids. CDR1 SGHRS and CDR2 YFSETQ come from the germline V gene. CDR3 nucleotide sequence: TGCGCCAGCAGCCCCCCCCAGAGGACCGGGGAGCTGTTTTTT. Protein product: CASSPPQRTGELFF.

The chain has TRBV3-1 (or the pseudogene TRBV3-2) and TRBJ1-3; D is perhaps TRBD1 (5 bases). V was trimmed by 10 bases and J by 0 bases, leaving 16 bases between them. In germline, CDR1 is LGHDT, CDR2 YNNKEL (reference sequence). The CDR3 consists of 15 residues. The CDR3 region has the DNA TGTGCCACCTCGACAGAGAATAACTCTGGAAACACCATATATTTT. Translating it yields CATSTENNSGNTIYF.

The rearrangement joins TRBV7-7 to TRBJ2-7; 9 bases line up with TRBD1. Germline assignment: CDR1 SSHAT and CDR2 FNYEAQ (reference sequence). V was pared by 5 bases and J by 0 bases, with 5 bases of the junction left unmatched. This CDR3 contains 15 residues. The DNA for the CDR3 is TGTGCCAGCAGCATCGGGGGACAGGGCTCCTACGAGCAGTACTTC. Translated: CASSIGGQGSYEQYF. The whole variable domain, filled in from reference TRBV7-7 and TRBJ2-7, reads GAGVSQSPRYKVTKRGQDVTLRCDPISSHATLYWYQQALGQGPEFLTYFNYEAQPDKSGLPSDRFSAERPEGSISTLTIQRTEQRDSAMYRCASSIGGQGSYEQYFGPGTRLTVT.

The V call is TRBV28, the J call TRBJ2-2; D may be TRBD1 (5 bases). CDR3 length: 15 amino acids. Germline V gene sequence: CDR1 MDHEN, CDR2 SYDVKM. Trimming took 5 bases from V and 4 from J, leaving 14 bases between them. The CDR3 nucleotides are TGTGCCAGCAGTATCCTCCCGCAGGGCACCGGGGAGCTGTTTTTT. It translates to CASSILPQGTGELFF.

The chain is built from TRBV7-7 and TRBJ2-5; 9 bases are shared with TRBD1. The germline V gene has CDR1 SSHAT and CDR2 FNYEAQ (reference sequence). Trimming cost V 8 bases and J 4 bases; bases outside gene matches: 5. This CDR3 is built from 13 residues. The CDR3 DNA reads TGTGCCAGCTCTCCGGGACAGGGAGAGACCCAGTACTTC. The encoded protein is CASSPGQGETQYF.

CDR3 in amino acids: CASSFDRGAPHEQYF. CDR3 nucleotides: TGTGCCAGCAGCTTTGACAGGGGAGCCCCCCACGAGCAGTACTTC. The rearrangement uses TRBV5-6 and TRBJ2-7, with TRBD1 matching 8 bases. The CDR3 contains 15 residues. V was pared by 2 bases and J by 5 bases, with 9 bases of the junction left unmatched. Germline loops: CDR1 SGHDT, CDR2 YYEEEE.

The chain carries TRBV9 and TRBJ1-3; TRBD1 is a possible D gene (6 bases). Germline V gene data show CDR1 as SGDLS and CDR2 as YYNGEE. The CDR3 is 16 amino acids. The ends were cut back, 2 bases at V and 0 bases at J, with 12 bases in the middle. The CDR3 spells CASSVAQGYSGNTIYF. CDR3 sequence (DNA): TGTGCCAGCAGCGTCGCACAGGGTTACTCTGGAAACACCATATATTTT.

This chain connects TRBV19 to TRBJ2-1; D remains unclear. Trimming took 4 bases from V and 0 from J, leaving 10 bases between them. Germline V gives CDR1 LNHDA, CDR2 SQIVND (reference sequence). The CDR3 has 15 residues. As DNA, the CDR3 is TGTGCCAGTAGTACCCTCCTGAGCTCCTACAATGAGCAGTTCTTC. Translated: CASSTLLSSYNEQFF.

This clone was picked up one time. The J gene is TRBJ2-3, the V gene TRBV5-1; 11 nucleotides line up with TRBD2. From germline, CDR1 is SGHRS and CDR2 YFSETQ. CDR3 length: 15 residues. Trimming removed 6 bases from V and 2 bases from J; junction bases left unmatched: 5. DNA of the CDR3: TGCGCCAGCACCACTAGCGGGAGAGACACAGATACGCAGTATTTT. Protein: CASTTSGRDTDTQYF.

This chain links TRBV28 with TRBJ1-5, with D unresolved. Germline lookup yields CDR1 MDHEN and CDR2 SYDVKM. This CDR3 is 14 amino acids long. Deletions cut 2 bases from V and 3 bases from J, with 8 bases between. The CDR3 reads CASSLGGDNQPQHF. In DNA, the CDR3 is TGTGCCAGCAGTTTAGGCGGAGACAATCAGCCCCAGCATTTT.

V and J are TRBV11-2 and TRBJ2-1; TRBD2 might be the D (5 bases). This CDR3 is built from 13 residues. The germline gives CDR1 SGHAT, CDR2 FQNNGV. V was cut by 5 bases and J by 5 bases, with 10 bases left in between. The CDR3 region is CASSPGLNNEQFF. The DNA of the CDR3 is TGTGCCAGCAGCCCCGGACTTAACAATGAGCAGTTCTTC.

V usage is TRBV4-1 and J usage is TRBJ2-2; 8 bases agree with TRBD2. Losses at the gene ends were 3 bases for V and 4 bases for J; bases not matched to a gene: 7. Germline lookup yields CDR1 MGHRA and CDR2 YSYEKL. CDR3 size: 16 residues. Here the CDR3 reads CASSHQGLGGTGELFF. The CDR3 nucleotides are TGCGCCAGCAGCCATCAGGGACTAGGAGGCACCGGGGAGCTGTTTTTT.

The J gene is TRBJ2-3, the V gene TRBV7-9, with D unresolved. Trimming shortened V by 5 bases and J by 4 bases, and 7 bases separated the two germline ends. The CDR3 has 12 residues. Germline V gives CDR1 SEHNR, CDR2 FQNEAQ (reference sequence). CDR3 sequence reads: CASSARSDTQYF. The DNA of the CDR3 is TGTGCCAGCAGCGCGAGGTCAGATACGCAGTATTTT.

This chain joins TRBV18 and TRBJ1-5; D call uncertain. The length of the CDR3 is 13 residues. CDR1 KGHSH and CDR2 LQKENI come from the germline V gene. V gave up 3 bases and J gave up 3 bases, with 6 bases separating them. CDR3 bases: TGTGCCAGCTCACCCACGGTCAATCAGCCCCAGCATTTT. It is translated as CASSPTVNQPQHF. Combining the CDR3 with reference TRBV18 and TRBJ1-5 gives the whole variable domain NAGVMQNPRHLVRRRGQEARLRCSPMKGHSHVYWYRQLPEEGLKFMVYLQKENIIDESGMPKERFSAEFPKEGPSILRIQQVVRGDSAAYFCASSPTVNQPQHFGDGTRLSIL.

J is TRBJ2-1 and V is TRBV29-1; 7 bases line up with TRBD2. The CDR3 runs 11 residues. Trimming at V came to 6 bases and at J to 7 bases, leaving 3 bases not matched to a gene. The germline V gene encodes CDR1 SQVTM and CDR2 ANQGSEA. CDR3: CSVPGGNEQFF. The CDR3 nucleotides are TGCAGCGTACCCGGGGGGAATGAGCAGTTCTTC.

The J gene is TRBJ1-1, the V gene TRBV5-6; D gene unclear. CDR3 size: 11 residues. Trimming pared 0 bases from V and 11 bases from J, leaving 8 bases between. The germline gives CDR1 SGHDT, CDR2 YYEEEE. In nucleotides, the CDR3 is TGTGCCAGCAGCTTGGACGGCGGGGCTTTCTTT. Translation gives CASSLDGGAFF.

The chain has TRBV5-6 and TRBJ2-1, with D perhaps matching TRBD2 (5 bases). The CDR3 is made up of 14 amino acids. Germline V gene lookup returns CDR1 SGHDT and CDR2 YYEEEE. V gave up 1 base and J gave up 8 bases, with 13 bases separating them. The CDR3 loop is CASSLSGPSYEQFF. CDR3 nucleotides: TGTGCCAGCAGCTTGAGCGGTCCTAGCTATGAGCAGTTCTTC.

This clone was picked up one time. CDR3 coding DNA: TGTGCCAGCCAAGGGGCGTCCCGAGGCTACACCTTC. The encoded protein is CASQGASRGYTF. V and J are TRBV19 and TRBJ1-2, with a possible D match to TRBD1 (5 bases). The CDR3 covers 12 residues. Looked up from germline, CDR1 is LNHDA and CDR2 is SQIVND (reference sequence). V was pared by 9 bases and J by 8 bases, with 16 bases between.

This rearrangement joins TRBV5-1 to TRBJ1-5; D perhaps matches TRBD1 (6 bases). The V end lost 2 bases, the J end lost 4 bases, and 13 bases lay between the germline ends. This CDR3 spans 15 amino acids. The germline V gene encodes CDR1 SGHRS and CDR2 YFSETQ. In DNA, the CDR3 is TGCGCCAGCAGCTTTGGGGGGGCGGAAAATCAGCCCCAGCATTTT. Amino acid sequence: CASSFGGAENQPQHF.

The chain is built from TRBV7-9 and TRBJ1-2; tentative D call: TRBD1 (5 bases). The V end was cut by 7 bases, the J end by 4 bases, with 25 bases between. Germline V lookup: CDR1 SEHNR, CDR2 FQNEAQ (reference sequence). The CDR3 totals 17 residues. The DNA of the CDR3 is TGTGCCAGCAACCCCCAATCCCAGGGAATGGCTGGCTATGGCTACACCTTC. It yields the protein CASNPQSQGMAGYGYTF.

J is TRBJ2-7 and V is TRBV18; the match to TRBD2 covers 13 bases. Germline trimming cut 4 bases from V and 2 bases from J; bases unmatched to any gene: 2. This CDR3 region has 15 residues. Germline CDR1 and CDR2: KGHSH and LQKENI. In DNA, the CDR3 is TGTGCCAGCTCACGTGGACTAGCGGGAGCCTACGAGCAGTACTTC. Amino acids: CASSRGLAGAYEQYF.

This clone occurred once. The chain combines TRBV27 with TRBJ1-4, with 10 bases that match TRBD1. The germline gives CDR1 MNHEY, CDR2 SMNVEV (reference sequence). The CDR3 runs 16 residues. V lost 6 bases and J lost 5; bases outside the gene matches: 9. CDR3 sequence reads: CASRPTGGGRNEKLFF. The DNA of the CDR3 is TGTGCCAGCAGGCCGACAGGGGGCGGAAGAAATGAAAAACTGTTTTTT. Looking up the rest from reference TRBV27 and TRBJ1-4 gives the full variable domain: EAQVTQNPRYLITVTGKKLTVTCSQNMNHEYMSWYRQDPGLGLRQIYYSMNVEVTDKGDVPEGYKVSRKEKRNFPLILESPSPNQTSLYFCASRPTGGGRNEKLFFGSGTQLSVL.

The chain has TRBV19 and TRBJ2-5; 7 nucleotides line up with TRBD2. V shed 3 bases, J shed 7 bases, and the junction held 8 bases outside the gene matches. Germline CDR1 and CDR2: LNHDA and SQIVND (reference sequence). This CDR3 is built from 14 residues. DNA for the CDR3: TGTGCCAGTAGTATGTCCCCAGGCGGGGGGACCCAGTACTTC. It codes for CASSMSPGGGTQYF. Full variable domain (remainder filled in from reference TRBV19 and TRBJ2-5): DGGITQSPKYLFRKEGQNVTLSCEQNLNHDAMYWYRQDPGQGLRLIYYSQIVNDFQKGDIAEGYSVSREKKESFPLTVTSAQKNPTAFYLCASSMSPGGGTQYFGPGTRLLVL.

The CDR3 DNA reads as TGTGCCAGCAGTTTACTCCAGGGCAACTATGGCTACACCTTC. This codes for CASSLLQGNYGYTF. The rearrangement links TRBV28 to TRBJ1-2; D possibly corresponds to TRBD1 (5 bases). V was shortened by 2 bases and J by 2 bases, with 9 bases between the two germline ends. Germline-derived CDR1 and CDR2 are MDHEN and SYDVKM. The CDR3 consists of 14 residues.